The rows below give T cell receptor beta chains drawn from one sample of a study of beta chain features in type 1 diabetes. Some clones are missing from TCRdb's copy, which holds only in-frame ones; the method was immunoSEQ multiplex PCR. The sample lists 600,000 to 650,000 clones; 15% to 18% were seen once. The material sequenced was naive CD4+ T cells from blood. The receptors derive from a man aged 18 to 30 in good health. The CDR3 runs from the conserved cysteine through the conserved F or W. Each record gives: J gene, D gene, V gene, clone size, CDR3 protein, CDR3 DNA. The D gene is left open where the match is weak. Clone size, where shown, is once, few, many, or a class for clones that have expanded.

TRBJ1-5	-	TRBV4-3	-	CASSQDSGYRTGSNQPQHF	TGCGCCAGCAGCCAAGATAGTGGATACCGAACAGGGAGCAATCAGCCCCAGCATTTT
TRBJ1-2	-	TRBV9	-	CASSVAAANYGYTF	TGTGCCAGCAGCGTAGCGGCGGCTAACTATGGCTACACCTTC
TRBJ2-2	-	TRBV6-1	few	CASSTPGTGELFF	TGTGCCAGCAGTACCCCAGGGACCGGGGAGCTGTTTTTT
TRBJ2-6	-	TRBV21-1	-	CASSNGQVPCSGANVLTF	TGTGCCAGCAGCAACGGACAGGTCCCCTGCTCTGGGGCCAACGTCCTGACTTTC
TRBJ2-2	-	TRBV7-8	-	CASSLGTIGELFF	TGTGCCAGCAGCTTAGGGACAATCGGGGAGCTGTTTTTT
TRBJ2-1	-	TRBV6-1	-	CASSESSAASNNEQFF	TGTGCCAGCAGTGAAAGTAGCGCCGCCTCTAACAATGAGCAGTTCTTC
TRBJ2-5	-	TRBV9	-	CASSVEVHQETQYF	TGTGCCAGCAGCGTGGAGGTGCACCAAGAGACCCAGTACTTC
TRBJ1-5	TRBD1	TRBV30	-	CAWRGQERQPQHF	TGTGCCTGGAGGGGACAGGAGCGTCAGCCCCAGCATTTT
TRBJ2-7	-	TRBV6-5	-	CASSYQGTRYEQYF	TGTGCCAGCAGTTATCAGGGGACCCGCTACGAGCAGTACTTC
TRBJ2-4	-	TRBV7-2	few	CASSLAPGHKNIQYF	TGTGCCAGCAGCCTAGCCCCTGGGCACAAAAACATTCAGTACTTC
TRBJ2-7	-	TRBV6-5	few	CASSYLRGPYEQYF	TGTGCCAGCAGTTATTTGCGAGGACCCTACGAGCAGTACTTC
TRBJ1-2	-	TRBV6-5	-	CASSFDYGYTF	TGTGCCAGCAGTTTTGACTATGGCTACACCTTC
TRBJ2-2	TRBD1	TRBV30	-	CAWRGTGVGELFF	TGTGCCTGGAGGGGGACAGGGGTAGGGGAGCTGTTTTTT
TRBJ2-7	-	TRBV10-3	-	CAIQRQGLSYEQYF	TGTGCCATCCAACGACAGGGACTCTCCTACGAGCAGTACTTC
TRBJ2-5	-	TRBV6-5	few	CASRGTTAQYF	TGTGCCAGCAGGGGGACGACGGCCCAGTACTTC